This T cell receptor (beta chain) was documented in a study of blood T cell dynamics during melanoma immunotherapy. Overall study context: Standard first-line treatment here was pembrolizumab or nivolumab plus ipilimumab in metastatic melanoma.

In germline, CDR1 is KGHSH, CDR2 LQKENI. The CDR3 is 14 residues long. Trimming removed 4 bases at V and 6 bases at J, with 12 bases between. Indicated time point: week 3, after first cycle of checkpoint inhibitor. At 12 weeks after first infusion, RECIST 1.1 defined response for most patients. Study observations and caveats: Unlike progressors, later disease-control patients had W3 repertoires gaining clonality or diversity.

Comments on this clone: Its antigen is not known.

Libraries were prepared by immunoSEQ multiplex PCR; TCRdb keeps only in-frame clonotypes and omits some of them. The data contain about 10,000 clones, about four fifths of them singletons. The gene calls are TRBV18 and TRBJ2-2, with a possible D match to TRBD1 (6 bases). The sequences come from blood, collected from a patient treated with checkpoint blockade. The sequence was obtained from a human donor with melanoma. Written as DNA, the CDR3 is TGTGCCAGCTCACGAGAGACAGGATCCGGGGAGCTGTTTTTT. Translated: CASSRETGSGELFF.